The 7 T cell receptor beta chains reported below all come from one sample, sequenced in a study of identical twins. TCRdb re-called the 5' RACE reads through MiXCR, storing one row per CDR3 protein. The table has 1.5 million to 2 million distinct CDR3 sequences, roughly a third seen once; the top ten hold under 0.35%. The sample taken for sequencing was cord blood. These receptors all come from a newborn girl in good health.

The V call is TRBV7-6, the J call TRBJ1-3, with TRBD1 matching over 7 bases. V was clipped by 5 bases and J by 4 bases; unmatched bases: 8. Germline loops: CDR1 SGHVS, CDR2 FNYEAQ. The CDR3 loop spans 15 amino acids. CDR3 nucleotides: TGTGCCAGCAGCCGTCTTGACAGGGTGGGAAACACCATATATTTT. Protein product: CASSRLDRVGNTIYF.

This sequence joins TRBV7-9 and TRBJ2-1; TRBD2 matches 7 bases. CDR3 size: 14 residues. The germline gives CDR1 SEHNR, CDR2 FQNEAQ (reference sequence). V gave up 8 bases and J gave up 3 bases; unmatched junction bases: 7. The CDR3 sequence: CASQRGLDYNEQFF. The CDR3 DNA is TGTGCCAGCCAGCGGGGCCTAGACTACAATGAGCAGTTCTTC.

The chain links TRBV6-6 to TRBJ2-3; D gene ambiguous. From germline, CDR1 is MNHNY and CDR2 SVGAGI (reference sequence). The length of the CDR3 is 13 residues. The ends were cut back, 7 bases at V and 4 bases at J, with 12 bases in the middle. CDR3 DNA sequence: TGTGCCAGCAAAGACTTCCTCCCAGATACGCAGTATTTT. Translated: CASKDFLPDTQYF.

This rearrangement joins TRBV12-5 to TRBJ2-7, with D tentatively TRBD1 (8 bases). The ends were cut back, 3 bases at V and 4 bases at J, with 16 bases in the middle. The CDR3 is made up of 15 amino acids. CDR1 and CDR2 from the germline V gene are LGHNT and FRNRAP. CDR3: CASGLQQGGGYEQYF. CDR3 nucleotide sequence: TGTGCTAGTGGTTTACAACAGGGGGGGGGTTACGAGCAGTACTTC.

This clonotype was seen a few times. The rearrangement uses TRBV29-1 and TRBJ2-7, with 12 nucleotides matching TRBD2. Germline CDR1 reads SQVTM; CDR2 reads ANQGSEA. This CDR3 is built from 13 residues. V shed 6 bases, J shed 6 bases, and the junction held 6 bases outside the gene matches. CDR3 sequence reads: CSVATSGGGEQYF. The CDR3 DNA sequence: TGCAGCGTCGCGACTAGCGGGGGAGGCGAGCAGTACTTC.

The table lists this clonotype with a few counts. This chain connects TRBV6-6 to TRBJ2-3; D possibly matches TRBD1 or TRBD2 (6 bases each). Germline V gene sequence: CDR1 MNHNY, CDR2 SVGAGI (reference sequence). V lost 5 bases and J lost 2, with 14 bases in between. This CDR3 comprises 15 residues. Written as DNA, the CDR3 is TGTGCCAGCAGTCAATGGCGGGACACCACAGATACGCAGTATTTT. This codes for CASSQWRDTTDTQYF.

V usage is TRBV3-1 and J usage is TRBJ2-3; D gene ambiguous. The V gene lost 1 base and the J gene lost 2 bases, with 16 bases spanning the gap. CDR1 is LGHDT, CDR2 YNNKEL, per germline (reference sequence). CDR3 length: 17 amino acids. CDR3 sequence: CASSQVVTPRSTDTQYF. For the CDR3, the DNA is TGTGCCAGCAGCCAAGTAGTGACTCCCCGCTCCACAGATACGCAGTATTTT.